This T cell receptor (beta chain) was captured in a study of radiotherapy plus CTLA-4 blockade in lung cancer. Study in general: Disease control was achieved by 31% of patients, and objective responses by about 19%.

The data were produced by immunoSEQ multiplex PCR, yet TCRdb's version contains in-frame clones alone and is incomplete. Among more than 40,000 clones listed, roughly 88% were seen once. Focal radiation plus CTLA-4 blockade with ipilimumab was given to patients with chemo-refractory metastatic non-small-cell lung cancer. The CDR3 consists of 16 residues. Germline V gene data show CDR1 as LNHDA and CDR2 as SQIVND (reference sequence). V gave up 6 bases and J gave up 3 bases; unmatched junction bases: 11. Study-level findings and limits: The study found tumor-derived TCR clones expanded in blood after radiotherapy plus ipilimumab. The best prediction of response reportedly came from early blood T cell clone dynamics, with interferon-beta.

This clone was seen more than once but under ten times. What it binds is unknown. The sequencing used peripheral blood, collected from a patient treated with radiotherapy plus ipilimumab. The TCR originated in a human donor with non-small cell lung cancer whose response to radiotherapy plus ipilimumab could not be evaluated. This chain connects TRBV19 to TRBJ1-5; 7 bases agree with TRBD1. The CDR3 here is CASRGTDRAFNQPQHF. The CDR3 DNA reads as TGTGCCAGTAGGGGGACCGACAGGGCCTTCAATCAGCCCCAGCATTTT.